This T cell receptor (beta chain) was captured by sequencing in a study of T cells in Graves' hyperthyroidism and ophthalmopathy (dated 2019 in TCRdb). Notes on the research overall: Peripheral blood was sampled at the time of initial diagnosis, prior to any treatment. The paper reports TCR Vbeta CDR3 sequencing of 140 or so peripheral blood samples: approximately 41 ophthalmopathy, about 75 hyperthyroidism and 17 progressor patients. A discovery cohort of about a hundred patients, roughly 40 with Graves' ophthalmopathy and about 58 with stable Graves' hyperthyroidism, was used to find distinguishing TCR V-J signatures. The study also compared thyroid tissue and blood T-cell repertoires from five or six Graves' hyperthyroidism patients. Prospective prediction of ophthalmopathy was tested in an independent validation cohort consisting of some 19 hyperthyroidism patients and some 15 patients who later progressed to ophthalmopathy. The 75 to 100 discovery patients were randomly divided into training and test sets at a 7:3 ratio. After sampling, hyperthyroidism patients received methimazole starting at 30 mg daily, and ophthalmopathy patients received high-dose intravenous methylprednisolone.

Amplification of TCR beta CDR3 regions was carried out from RNA transcripts. The first round of RT-PCR for the TCR CDR3 was performed with the HTBI primer set and the Qiagen OneStep RT-PCR kit. A second multiplex PCR round built the libraries, followed by size selection and purification. Paired-end sequencing of the libraries was performed with 100 bp reads on an Illumina HiSeq2000. The paper's data handling went like this. SOAPnuke was used to process the raw data, removing reads that contained adapters or uncalled bases, had a mean Phred below 15, or lacked an exact match to the constant primer or identifier. COPE v1.2.5 was used to merge high-quality paired reads, and clonotypes were defined as unique nucleotide sequences. MiTCR v1.1 was used to align the clonotypes against IMGT TRBV, TRBD and TRBJ reference segments. Analysis was restricted to V-J combinations with a frequency above 0.0001, which covered 99% to 99.2% of repertoires. A TCS score was defined as the ratio of F50 (clonal expansion) to E x V (chaos), with BLOSUM62-based TCRdist applied between CDR3 peptides within each V-J. Welch's t-statistics and random forest reduced around 550 V-J features to 13, which were used in a naive Bayes classifier (R e1071). TCRdb reworked the public reads: Q25 trimming with fastp, MiXCR clone assembly, productive beta chains retained. Merged by CDR3 protein, the rows form single entries marked with the most common genes and DNA. The V and J calls shown here were made by TCRdb, not taken from the authors' results. The sample table shows over 250,000 distinct CDR3 sequences, and roughly 13% are seen once. The top ten clones comprise 34% of the sample.

The CDR3 holds 15 amino acids from the cysteine to the phenylalanine. The only DNA kept is the CDR3, 45 bases in frame from the first base. V gives up 6 bases and J gives up 3 bases, and the segment between their germline ends measures 16 bases. Ophthalmopathy patients had moderately to severely active disease, with a Clinical Activity Score of 3 or more, a NOSPECS grade of 4 or more, and a disease duration of less than 3 months. Any patient with an uncontrolled infection, another autoimmune disease, pregnancy or lactation was excluded. Diagnoses were based on clinical symptoms, serum thyroxine and TRAb, thyroid ultrasound and orbital computed tomography. Ficoll-Paque density gradient centrifugation was used to isolate PBMCs from around 10 ml of fresh peripheral blood. Total RNA was extracted using Trizol reagent, and RNA quality was assessed on an Agilent 2100 Bioanalyzer. Results the study describes overall, beyond this receptor: In validation, progression to ophthalmopathy was predicted by the model with almost 71% sensitivity and approximately 78% specificity, a median of approximately 6.5 months before onset. Blood samples also contained most of the expanded thyroid clonotypes (frequency above 0.001), which suggests that blood repertoires may reflect thyroid immune responses. A model built on a 13 V-J signature distinguished ophthalmopathy from stable hyperthyroidism, reaching around 90% sensitivity and about 81% specificity in cross-validation and 80%/75% in testing. No statistical method was used to fix the sample size in advance, and group allocation was not hidden from the investigators.

This clonotype was detected ten times or more. This receptor's antigen is unknown. It has no much larger one-base neighbor in the sample; base qualities were not kept. The sequenced sample was blood. The chain links TRBV12-3 or TRBV12-4 with TRBJ2-3; the D gene could be TRBD1 or TRBD2, each one agreeing over 6 bases. The receptor's source is a woman aged 40 to 50 with Graves' ophthalmopathy. The nucleotides read TGTGCCAGCAGCCCTGGAGGGGGGAGGACAGATACGCAGTATTTT. This translates into CASSPGGGRTDTQYF.